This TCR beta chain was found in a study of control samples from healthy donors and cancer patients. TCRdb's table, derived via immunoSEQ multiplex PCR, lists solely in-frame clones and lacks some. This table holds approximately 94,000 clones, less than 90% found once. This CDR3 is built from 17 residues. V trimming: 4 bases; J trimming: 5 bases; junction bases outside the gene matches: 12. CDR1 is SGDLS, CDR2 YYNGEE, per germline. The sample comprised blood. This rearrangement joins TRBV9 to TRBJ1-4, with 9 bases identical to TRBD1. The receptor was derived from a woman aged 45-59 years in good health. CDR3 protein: CASSPGRTGAPNEKLFF. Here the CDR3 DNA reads TGTGCCAGCAGCCCCGGTCGGACAGGGGCTCCCAATGAAAAACTGTTTTTT.